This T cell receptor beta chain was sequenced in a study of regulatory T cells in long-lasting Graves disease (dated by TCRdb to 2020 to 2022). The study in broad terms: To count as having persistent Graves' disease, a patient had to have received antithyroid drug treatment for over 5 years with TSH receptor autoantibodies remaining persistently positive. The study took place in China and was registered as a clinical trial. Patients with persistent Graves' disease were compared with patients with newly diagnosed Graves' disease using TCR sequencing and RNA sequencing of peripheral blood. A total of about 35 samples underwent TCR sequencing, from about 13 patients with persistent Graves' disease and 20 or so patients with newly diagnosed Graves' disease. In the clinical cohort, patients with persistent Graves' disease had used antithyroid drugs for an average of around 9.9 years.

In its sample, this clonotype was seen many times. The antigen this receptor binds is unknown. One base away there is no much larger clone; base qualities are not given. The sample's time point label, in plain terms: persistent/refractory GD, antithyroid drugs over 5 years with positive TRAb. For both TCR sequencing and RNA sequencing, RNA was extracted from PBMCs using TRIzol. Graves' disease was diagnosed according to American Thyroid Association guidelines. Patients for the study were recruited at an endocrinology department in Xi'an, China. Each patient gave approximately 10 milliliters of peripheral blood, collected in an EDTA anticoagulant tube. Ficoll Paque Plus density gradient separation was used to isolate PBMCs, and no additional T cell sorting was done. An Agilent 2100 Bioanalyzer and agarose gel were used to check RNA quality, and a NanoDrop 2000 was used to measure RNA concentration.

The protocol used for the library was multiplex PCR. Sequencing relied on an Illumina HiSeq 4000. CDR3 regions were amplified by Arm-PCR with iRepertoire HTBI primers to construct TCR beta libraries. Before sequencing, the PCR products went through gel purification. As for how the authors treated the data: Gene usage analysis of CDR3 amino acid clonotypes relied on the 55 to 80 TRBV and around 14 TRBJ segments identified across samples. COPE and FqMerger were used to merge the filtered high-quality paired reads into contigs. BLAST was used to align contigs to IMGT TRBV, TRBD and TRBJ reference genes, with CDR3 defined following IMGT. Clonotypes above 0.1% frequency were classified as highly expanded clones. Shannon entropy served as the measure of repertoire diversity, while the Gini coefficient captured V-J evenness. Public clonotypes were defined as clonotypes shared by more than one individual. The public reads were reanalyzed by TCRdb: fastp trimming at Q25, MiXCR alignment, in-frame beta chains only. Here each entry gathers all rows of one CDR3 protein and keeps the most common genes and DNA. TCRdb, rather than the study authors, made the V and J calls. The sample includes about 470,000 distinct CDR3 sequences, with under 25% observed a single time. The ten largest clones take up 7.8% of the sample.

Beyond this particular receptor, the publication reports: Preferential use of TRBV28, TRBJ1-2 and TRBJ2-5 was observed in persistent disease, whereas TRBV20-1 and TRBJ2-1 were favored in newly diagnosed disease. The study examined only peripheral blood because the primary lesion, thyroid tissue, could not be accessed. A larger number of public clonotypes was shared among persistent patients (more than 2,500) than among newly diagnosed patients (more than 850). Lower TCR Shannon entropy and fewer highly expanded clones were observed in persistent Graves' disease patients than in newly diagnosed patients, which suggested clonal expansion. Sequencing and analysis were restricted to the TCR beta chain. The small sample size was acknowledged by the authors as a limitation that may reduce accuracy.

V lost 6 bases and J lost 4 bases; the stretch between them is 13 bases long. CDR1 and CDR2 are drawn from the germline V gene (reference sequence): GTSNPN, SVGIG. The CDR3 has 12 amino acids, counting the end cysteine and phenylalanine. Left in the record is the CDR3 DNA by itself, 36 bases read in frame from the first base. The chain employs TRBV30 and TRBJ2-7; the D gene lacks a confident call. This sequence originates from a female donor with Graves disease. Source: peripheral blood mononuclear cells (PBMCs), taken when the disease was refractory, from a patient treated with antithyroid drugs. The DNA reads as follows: TGTGCCTGTCAAGCACCTAGTTACGAGCAGTACTTC. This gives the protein CACQAPSYEQYF.